The entry below describes one T cell receptor (beta chain). Trimming took 3 bases from V and 2 from J, leaving 6 bases between them. The CDR3 is 14 residues long. Germline CDR1 is SGHRS and CDR2 is YFSETQ. Study processing details: Nucleated cell counts were estimated from reference gene primer amplification. Using immunoSEQ multiplex PCR, the repertoire was profiled, and TCRdb retains in-frame clones only, with some absent. The V and J calls and the clone size are those of that table, but D and trimming were determined from the DNA. The sample has 120,000 to 150,000 clones; 84% are singletons. This sample was taken from a study of blood T cell repertoires in COVID-19. Study overall: The recovered donors of Cohort 3 showed two negative PCRs, clearance, or symptom resolution. Sources were T cells, B-cell-depleted T cells, or PBMCs; the material itself was cDNA or gDNA.

The chain has TRBV5-1 and TRBJ2-6; no reliable D call. The sequenced sample consisted of PBMCs or T cells enriched from blood (not recorded which). The receptor comes from a man aged 50 or older in a cohort exposed to, infected with or recovered from COVID-19 (not recorded which). CDR3 in amino acids: CASSSSAGANVLTF. The DNA of the CDR3 is TGCGCCAGCAGCTCCTCGGCTGGGGCCAACGTCCTGACTTTC. Combining the CDR3 with reference TRBV5-1 and TRBJ2-6 gives the whole variable domain KAGVTQTPRYLIKTRGQQVTLSCSPISGHRSVSWYQQTPGQGLQFLFEYFSETQRNKGNFPGRFSGRQFSNSRSEMNVSTLELGDSALYLCASSSSAGANVLTFGAGSRLTVL.